These T cell receptor beta chains were read from a single sample in a study of spatial heterogeneity in lung cancer. Each CDR3 protein gets one entry after TCRdb re-called the 5' RACE reads with MiXCR. The sample has around 110,000 distinct CDR3 sequences, 9% to 15% seen once; the top ten hold around 16%. The material was PBMCs, obtained at follow-up. These TCRs come from a male donor with early-stage non-small cell lung cancer. CDR3s include the opening cysteine and the closing phenylalanine or tryptophan. Fields, in order: CDR3 protein, clone size, V gene. Only some rows state a clone size, as once, few, many or a class for expanded clones.

CASSKLRTEAFF,.,TRBV6-2/TRBV6-3
CASRLGQGGERLFF,many,TRBV5-1
CASSEAAGRGNQPQHF,.,TRBV6-1
CASSFSRGRANYGYTF,few,TRBV6-2/TRBV6-3
CASSLGLAGGDTQYF,many,TRBV7-2
CSARAGSF,many,TRBV20-1
CASSDWTGAGGELFF,few,TRBV5-1
CASSGVSQGVSPLHF,few,TRBV6-1
CASSQEGGKSSYNEQFF,few,TRBV3-1
CASSLAGTGTGELFF,few,TRBV7-9
CSVRTGAAGKFSGNTIYF,few,TRBV29-1
CASSSPDRVETQYF,many,TRBV5-1
CASSLDRRGAISRNTEAFF,.,TRBV6-2/TRBV6-3
CASSPSTGRNNQPQHF,few,TRBV18
CSAIRGGTYNEQFF,few,TRBV20-1
CASSLMGLERGETQYF,.,TRBV3-1
CASSSTTNYGYTF,.,TRBV12-3/TRBV12-4
CASKEGTDTQYF,.,TRBV6-5
CASSLTGEKGSPLHF,few,TRBV5-1
CASSPIDRTPRLFF,few,TRBV28
CASSPSGGSYEQYF,few,TRBV7-9
CASSLVPIDRGMGTDTQYF,.,TRBV5-1
CASSLSQDRGNEQFF,few,TRBV12-3/TRBV12-4
CASSLGERQYF,many,TRBV7-8
CASSLVAGTMNTEAFF,.,TRBV7-2
CATSDTTGGHQPQHF,.,TRBV24-1
CAISESNIPLGEQYF,.,TRBV10-3
CASRLDESTEAFF,.,TRBV6-4